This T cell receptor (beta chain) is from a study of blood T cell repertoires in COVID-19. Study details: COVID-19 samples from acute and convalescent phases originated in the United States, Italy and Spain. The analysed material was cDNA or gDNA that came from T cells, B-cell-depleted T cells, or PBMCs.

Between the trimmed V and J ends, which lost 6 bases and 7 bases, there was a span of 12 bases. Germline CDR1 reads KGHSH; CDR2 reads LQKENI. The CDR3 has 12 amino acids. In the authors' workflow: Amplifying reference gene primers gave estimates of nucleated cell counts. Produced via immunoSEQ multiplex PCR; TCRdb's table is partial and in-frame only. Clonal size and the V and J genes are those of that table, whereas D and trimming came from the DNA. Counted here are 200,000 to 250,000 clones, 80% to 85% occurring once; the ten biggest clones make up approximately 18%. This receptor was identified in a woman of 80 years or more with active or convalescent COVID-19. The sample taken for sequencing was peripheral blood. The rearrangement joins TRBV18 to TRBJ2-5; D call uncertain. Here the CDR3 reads CASSLLRGTQYF. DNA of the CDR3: TGTGCCAGCTCCCTCCTCAGAGGGACCCAGTACTTC. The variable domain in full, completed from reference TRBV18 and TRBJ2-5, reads NAGVMQNPRHLVRRRGQEARLRCSPMKGHSHVYWYRQLPEEGLKFMVYLQKENIIDESGMPKERFSAEFPKEGPSILRIQQVVRGDSAAYFCASSLLRGTQYFGPGTRLLVL.